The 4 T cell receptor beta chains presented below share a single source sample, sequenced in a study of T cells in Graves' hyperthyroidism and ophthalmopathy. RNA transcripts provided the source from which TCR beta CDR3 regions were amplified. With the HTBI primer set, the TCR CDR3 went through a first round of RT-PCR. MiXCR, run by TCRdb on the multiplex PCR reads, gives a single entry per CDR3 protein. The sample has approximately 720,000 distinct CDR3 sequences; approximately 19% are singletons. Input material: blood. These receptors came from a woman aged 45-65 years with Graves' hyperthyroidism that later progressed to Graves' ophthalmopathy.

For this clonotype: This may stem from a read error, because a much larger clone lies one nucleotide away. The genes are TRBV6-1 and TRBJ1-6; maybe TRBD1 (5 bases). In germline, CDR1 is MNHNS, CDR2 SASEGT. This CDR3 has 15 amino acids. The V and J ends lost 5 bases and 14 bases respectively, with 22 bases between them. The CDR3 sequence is CASSPGRGWSKSLHF. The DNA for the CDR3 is TGTGCCAGCAGTCCGGGACGGGGGTGGTCGAAATCCCTCCACTTT.

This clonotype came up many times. The CDR3 is CASYEQGPATEAFF. As DNA, the CDR3 is TGTGCCAGCTATGAACAGGGCCCGGCCACTGAAGCTTTCTTT. The chain carries TRBV27 and TRBJ1-1, with D tentatively TRBD1 (6 bases). The germline CDR1 and CDR2 sequences are MNHEY and SMNVEV (reference sequence). CDR3 size: 14 residues. With 8 bases removed from V and 4 bases from J, the gap between germline ends came to 17 bases.

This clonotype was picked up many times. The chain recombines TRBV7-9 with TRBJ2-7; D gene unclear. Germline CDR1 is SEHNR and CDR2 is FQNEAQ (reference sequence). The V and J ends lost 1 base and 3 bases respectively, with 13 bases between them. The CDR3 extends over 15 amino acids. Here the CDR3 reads CASSLGRQIGYEQYF. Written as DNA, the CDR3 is TGTGCCAGCAGCTTAGGCCGGCAGATCGGCTACGAGCAGTACTTC.

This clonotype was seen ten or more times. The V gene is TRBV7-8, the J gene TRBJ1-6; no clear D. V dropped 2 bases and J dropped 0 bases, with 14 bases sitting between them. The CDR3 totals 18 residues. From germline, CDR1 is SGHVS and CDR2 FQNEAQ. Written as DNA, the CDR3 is TGTGCCAGCAGCTTATATACTGCCCCGAGCTCCTATAATTCACCCCTCCACTTT. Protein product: CASSLYTAPSSYNSPLHF.